This TCR beta chain came from a study of OX40 agonist ivuxolimab in advanced cancers. Notes on the research overall: Ivuxolimab was a fully human IgG2 agonistic monoclonal antibody targeting the costimulatory receptor OX40 (CD134). Of the roughly 51 dose-escalation patients, hepatocellular carcinoma was present in some 19, melanoma in around 15, renal cell carcinoma in 9 and head and neck cancer in 9. Intravenous ivuxolimab was administered to patients every 2 weeks at six dose levels: 0.01, 0.1, 0.3, 1.5, 3 and 10 mg/kg. The monotherapy dose-escalation portion (N ≈ 55 patients) of the phase I ivuxolimab trial is reported in the paper. Partial responses were achieved by three dose-escalation patients, of whom one had hepatocellular carcinoma and two had cutaneous melanoma. In the dose-escalation cohort, approximately 82% of patients were male, and the mean age was approximately 55 years, with a range of about 20 to 90. Patients were allowed to have had prior anti-PD-1, anti-PD-L1 or anti-CTLA-4 therapy, and less than 45% of the dose-escalation patients had previously received checkpoint inhibitors. The purpose of peripheral TCRbeta sequencing was to test whether ivuxolimab changed TCR sequence diversity and led to clonal T-cell expansion.

Patients with a history of autoimmune disease or receiving systemic immunosuppression were excluded from the trial. In every dose cohort, peripheral blood was drawn for TCR sequencing at baseline, cycle 4 day 1, and cycle 7 day 1. The samples were drawn from a first-in-human, open-label, multicenter phase I dose-escalation trial of ivuxolimab. Adults with locally advanced or metastatic head and neck squamous cell, hepatocellular, melanoma or renal cell carcinoma were enrolled in the trial. Before TCR sequencing, CD4+ T cells and CD8+ T cells were sorted from peripheral blood as separate populations. Concerning this clone: Its antigen is currently not known. No qualities accompany the bases; no much larger clone lies one base away.

The V end gives up 3 bases and the J end 3 bases, leaving 3 bases in the junction not matched to a gene. Via the germline V gene (reference sequence), CDR1 is WNHNN and CDR2 SYGVQD. The CDR3 measures 14 amino acids from cysteine to phenylalanine. Only the CDR3 part of the read is kept: 42 bases, read in frame from the first base. Genomic DNA was isolated from the sorted cells so that the TCRbeta CDR3 region could be sequenced. The immunoSEQ Assay was used for sequencing of TCRbeta CDR3 regions. The immuneACCESS repertoire file appears here via TCRdb, limited to in-frame rearrangements. These files lack a portion of the clones; in checked studies, under half of the deficit traces to unresolved V genes, and the cause of the others is not known. The sample table records about 54,000 clones; roughly four fifths of these occur just once. Of the sample, roughly 1.2% falls within the top ten clones. Beyond this particular receptor, the publication reports: After ivuxolimab, CD8+ T cells had more expanded clones than CD4+ T cells on average. In the 0.1-3.0 mg/kg groups, partial responders had among the lowest normalized peripheral clonal expansion, particularly in CD8+ T cells. At doses of 0.1 to 3.0 mg/kg, clonal expansion of both CD4+ and CD8+ blood T cells was observed from baseline to week 6. The antigen specificity of the clonally expanded peripheral T cells was not determined. Low levels of normalized T-cell clonal expansion were also shown by some nonresponding patients.

Recombination linked TRBV10-1 to TRBJ2-3; the junction holds 7 bases that match TRBD2. The receptor was isolated from an adult with an advanced solid tumor such as melanoma, head and neck, liver or kidney cancer. This material consisted of CD4+ or CD8+ T cells sorted from blood, taken in a trial of the OX40 agonist ivuxolimab. The CDR3 loop reads CASSEGGSTDTQYF. Here is the DNA: TGCGCCAGCAGTGAAGGCGGGAGTACAGATACGCAGTATTTT.